Each of the 23 T cell receptor beta chains below was sequenced from the same sample in a study of T cells in Graves' hyperthyroidism and ophthalmopathy. TCR beta CDR3 region amplification was performed from RNA transcripts. The HTBI primer set served for first-round RT-PCR of the TCR CDR3. MiXCR, applied by TCRdb to the multiplex PCR reads, yields one record per CDR3 protein. The repertoire holds 750,000 to 950,000 distinct CDR3 sequences, with around 38% as singletons. The sample comprised blood. The origin of the receptors is a young man with Graves' hyperthyroidism.

This clonotype occurred many times. The chain employs TRBV7-9 and TRBJ2-7; 9 bases are shared with TRBD1. J gave up 5 bases and V 5 bases, and 4 bases lay outside the gene matches. This CDR3 has 13 amino acids. CDR1 and CDR2 from the germline V gene are SEHNR and FQNEAQ (reference sequence). CDR3 sequence reads: CASSGDRDNEQYF. The DNA of the CDR3 is TGTGCCAGCAGCGGGGACAGGGATAACGAGCAGTACTTC.

The genes are TRBV7-2 and TRBJ1-2, with unresolved D. V lost 5 bases, J lost 2 bases, and 15 bases lay in between. Germline V CDR1 and CDR2: SGHTA, FQGNSA. This CDR3 has 15 residues. The CDR3 DNA reads as TGTGCCAGCAGCCAAGATGCGGGAGGGAACTATGGCTACACCTTC. Its translation: CASSQDAGGNYGYTF.

This clonotype was picked up one time. Possible read error: a much larger clone is one base away. The chain carries TRBV9 and TRBJ1-3; D gene uncertain. With 7 bases removed from V and 4 bases from J, the gap between germline ends came to 9 bases. Germline values: CDR1 SGDLS, CDR2 YYNGEE. CDR3 size: 12 residues. DNA of the CDR3: TGTGCCAGCCGCCCGGAGGGAAACACCATATATTTT. It yields the protein CASRPEGNTIYF.

A note on this clonotype: The conserved phenylalanine or tryptophan normally closing the CDR3 is absent here, so this likely arose from a read error. The rearrangement links TRBV15 to TRBJ2-7; D is unclear. This CDR3 has 13 amino acids. V was trimmed by 4 bases and J by 7 bases, leaving 14 bases between them. Germline lookup yields CDR1 LNHNV and CDR2 YYDKDF (reference sequence). CDR3 nucleotide sequence: TGTGCCACCAGCACCGCGAGTAGCAAAGAGCAGTACTTA. Translating gives CATSTASSKEQYL.

This clonotype has a count of ten or more. The V and J genes are TRBV10-3 and TRBJ1-3; D is ambiguous. CDR1 and CDR2 from the germline V gene are ENHRY and SYGVKD. The CDR3 extends over 13 amino acids. Trimming left V 6 bases short and J 0 bases short, with 6 bases between. The CDR3 protein is CAIRPSSGNTIYF. Written as DNA, the CDR3 is TGTGCCATCAGACCGAGCTCTGGAAACACCATATATTTT.

For this clonotype: One junction end disagrees with the germline gene, perhaps due to a read error. The rearrangement links TRBV10-3 to TRBJ1-2, with 7 nucleotides matching TRBD1. Germline V gene lookup returns CDR1 ENHRY and CDR2 SYGVKD. The CDR3 is 15 amino acids. The CDR3 here is CASSNRGRHGYGYTF. The CDR3 region has the DNA TGTGCCAGCAGTAATAGGGGGCGCCATGGCTATGGCTACACCTTC.

The V gene is TRBV7-2, the J gene TRBJ1-2; tentatively, D is TRBD1 (5 bases). Germline V gene lookup returns CDR1 SGHTA and CDR2 FQGNSA. V shed 5 bases and J shed 2 bases, with 15 bases lying between them. This CDR3 is 15 amino acids long. CDR3 in DNA: TGTGCCAGCAGCGGGGGACCAACGAAGAACTATGGCTACACCTTC. This encodes CASSGGPTKNYGYTF.

On this clonotype itself: This may arise from a read error, as a much more abundant clone is one base away. This chain links TRBV20-1 with TRBJ1-1, with unresolved D. Trimming took off 1 base at V and 9 bases at J, with 9 bases between the two ends. Looked up from germline, CDR1 is DFQATT and CDR2 is SNEGSKA (reference sequence). CDR3 size: 11 residues. CDR3 amino acids: CSARVEIKAFF. CDR3 bases: TGCAGTGCTAGAGTGGAAATAAAAGCTTTCTTT.

This clonotype was counted ten times or more. The chain is built from TRBV2 and TRBJ1-6; D is possibly TRBD1 (6 bases). CDR1 is SNHLY, CDR2 FYNNEI, per germline. The CDR3 totals 13 residues. V lost 10 bases and J lost 5, with 12 bases in between. The CDR3 reads CATGTRNNSPLHF. CDR3 bases: TGTGCCACAGGGACACGAAATAATTCACCCCTCCACTTT.

The chain combines TRBV5-6 with TRBJ1-2; 8 bases align to TRBD1. Germline-derived CDR1 and CDR2 are SGHDT and YYEEEE. The CDR3 covers 16 residues. V lost 2 bases, J lost 6 bases, and 12 bases stayed unmatched. The CDR3 sequence is CASSFGTGALGDGYTF. DNA of the CDR3: TGTGCCAGCAGCTTCGGGACAGGAGCCCTAGGGGATGGCTACACCTTC.

Many counts were recorded for this clonotype. The CDR3 coding sequence is TGCAGCGTTGAAGATGGAGGGACTGAAGCTTTCTTT. Translation: CSVEDGGTEAFF. The genes are TRBV29-1 and TRBJ1-1; D is uncertain. This CDR3 comprises 12 residues. Germline V CDR1 and CDR2: SQVTM, ANQGSEA. The ends were cut back, 0 bases at V and 5 bases at J, with 7 bases in the middle.

This clonotype was detected only a few times. J is TRBJ2-7 and V is TRBV7-9; either TRBD1 or TRBD2 may supply D (6 bases each). V was clipped by 6 bases and J by 5 bases, with 20 bases between them. This CDR3 has 15 amino acids. Looked up from germline, CDR1 is SEHNR and CDR2 is FQNEAQ (reference sequence). Here the CDR3 reads CASRPGAAPGDEQYF. CDR3 bases: TGTGCCAGCAGGCCAGGGGCGGCCCCGGGAGACGAGCAGTACTTC. Based on the CDR3 plus reference TRBV7-9 and TRBJ2-7, the full variable domain is DTGVSQNPRHKITKRGQNVTFRCDPISEHNRLYWYRQTLGQGPEFLTYFQNEAQLEKSRLLSDRFSAERPKGSFSTLEIQRTEQGDSAMYLCASRPGAAPGDEQYFGPGTRLTVT.

This clonotype was detected ten times or more. This chain links TRBV10-3 with TRBJ1-4, with D hard to call. The CDR3 length is 10 residues. The V end lost 4 bases, the J end lost 8 bases, and 2 bases lay between the germline ends. Germline assignment: CDR1 ENHRY and CDR2 SYGVKD. Here the CDR3 DNA reads TGTGCCATCAGTGGGGAAAAACTGTTTTTT. Protein product: CAISGEKLFF.

This clonotype appeared once. The gene calls are TRBV7-8 and TRBJ2-7; 9 bases match TRBD1. J was trimmed by 6 bases and V by 0 bases; bases with no gene match: 3. There are 14 residues in the CDR3. CDR1 and CDR2 (germline): SGHVS, FQNEAQ. The CDR3 reads CASSLAGQGIEQYF. CDR3 coding DNA: TGTGCCAGCAGCTTAGCCGGACAGGGGATCGAGCAGTACTTC.

This clonotype occurred many times. The V and J genes are TRBV12-3 or TRBV12-4 and TRBJ1-5; D is perhaps TRBD1 (6 bases). This CDR3 has 12 amino acids. V was clipped by 8 bases and J by 4 bases, with 9 bases between them. The CDR3 nucleotides are TGTGCCAGCGGGGGGACAAATCAGCCCCAGCATTTT. It codes for CASGGTNQPQHF.

This clonotype showed up many times. The V call is TRBV29-1, the J call TRBJ2-7; maybe TRBD2 (7 bases). The CDR3 is 12 amino acids. Germline V gene data show CDR1 as SQVTM and CDR2 as ANQGSEA. Trimming removed 4 bases at V and 6 bases at J, with 13 bases between. CDR3 region: CSVGRGAGEQYF. The CDR3 DNA is TGCAGCGTTGGCCGGGGGGCGGGCGAGCAGTACTTC.

The chain uses TRBV29-1 and TRBJ1-6; D ambiguous. This CDR3 comprises 13 residues. The V gene lost 7 bases and the J gene lost 7 bases, with 14 bases spanning the gap. The germline V gene has CDR1 SQVTM and CDR2 ANQGSEA. This CDR3 reads CSGLHCTNSPLHF. DNA of the CDR3: TGCAGCGGATTGCACTGCACCAATTCACCCCTCCACTTT. Filled out from reference TRBV29-1 and TRBJ1-6, the complete variable domain reads SAVISQKPSRDICQRGTSLTIQCQVDSQVTMMFWYRQQPGQSLTLIATANQGSEATYESGFVIDKFPISRPNLTFSTLTVSNMSPEDSSIYLCSGLHCTNSPLHFGNGTRLTVT.

This clonotype was detected ten times or more. In DNA, the CDR3 is TGTGCCAGCAGCTTACAGGGACAGGGAAACTATGGCTACACCTTC. This gives the protein CASSLQGQGNYGYTF. The chain couples TRBV7-6 to TRBJ1-2, with 9 bases matching TRBD1. Germline loops: CDR1 SGHVS, CDR2 FNYEAQ. The V segment lost 2 bases and the J segment 2 bases; nucleotides outside the gene matches: 3. This CDR3 is built from 15 residues.

This clonotype was observed a handful of times. V is TRBV29-1 and J is TRBJ1-5; tentative D call: TRBD1 (6 bases). V was cut by 6 bases and J by 3 bases, with 12 bases left in between. CDR1 SQVTM and CDR2 ANQGSEA come from the germline V gene. The CDR3 is made up of 13 amino acids. CDR3 region: CSVKGGANQPQHF. As DNA, the CDR3 is TGCAGCGTCAAAGGGGGGGCCAATCAGCCCCAGCATTTT.

To note about this clonotype: Possible read error: a much larger clone is one base away. The chain is built from TRBV29-1 and TRBJ1-1; D perhaps matches TRBD1 (6 bases). CDR1 is SQVTM and CDR2 is ANQGSEA in the germline V gene. V lost 7 bases, J lost 4 bases, and 7 bases lay in between. This CDR3 spans 10 amino acids. The CDR3 loop reads CSGGLTEAFF. The DNA of the CDR3 is TGCAGCGGGGGGCTCACTGAAGCTTTCTTT.

Concerning this clonotype itself: A read error may be the cause here, since a much bigger clone is one base away. The chain's CDR3 is CATSDSRTSVETQCF. CDR3 in DNA: TGTGCCACCAGTGATTCCCGGACTAGTGTGGAGACCCAGTGCTTC. The V and J genes are TRBV24-1 and TRBJ2-5, with 7 bases fitting TRBD2. Germline V CDR1 and CDR2: KGHDR, SFDVKD. This CDR3 is built from 15 residues.

For this clonotype: A clone one base away is much larger, so this may be a read error. The genes are TRBV7-2 and TRBJ2-7; maybe TRBD2 (5 bases). This CDR3 spans 15 amino acids. Between the trimmed V and J ends, which lost 5 bases and 4 bases, there was a span of 18 bases. The germline gives CDR1 SGHTA, CDR2 FQGNSA. Written as DNA, the CDR3 is TGTGCCAGCAGCGCCTGGGAAGGTAGAGGGTACGAGCAGTACTTC. Translated, it gives CASSAWEGRGYEQYF.

This clonotype was counted at least ten times. Here the CDR3 omits its conserved ending phenylalanine or tryptophan, so a read error is the likely source. The DNA is left out, because the CDR3 cannot be placed on it with certainty; the CDR3 is given as TCRdb lists it. The V and J genes are TRBV7-9 and TRBJ2-7; the table's D gene call, TRBD1, was not cross checked with the DNA. Germline V CDR1 and CDR2: SEHNR, FQNEAQ (reference sequence). The CDR3 numbers 12 amino acids, ends counted. CDR3 in amino acids: CASSLGDGTVNL.